This record looks at one T cell receptor (beta chain) sequence and its context. This sample was included in a study of cytomegalovirus exposure and HLA in healthy donors. 60 Vbeta and 13 Jbeta primers were used in PCR. Generated by immunoSEQ multiplex PCR, the TCRdb table keeps only in-frame clones and is missing some. The sample includes roughly 180,000 clones, 80% of them seen just once. Germline-derived CDR1 and CDR2 are MGHRA and YSYEKL. V shed 6 bases and J shed 5 bases, with 16 bases lying between them. The CDR3 covers 14 residues. Source material: PBMCs. J is TRBJ2-5 and V is TRBV4-1; TRBD1 is a possible D gene (7 bases). The source is a man aged 25 to 45 in good health and CMV-seropositive. The CDR3 loop is CASRRQGGEETQYF. As DNA, the CDR3 is TGCGCCAGCAGGAGACAGGGAGGTGAGGAGACCCAGTACTTC.